Each of the 9 T cell receptor beta chains below was sequenced from the same sample in a study of Ad26.COV2.S vaccination and SARS-CoV-2 variants. Treatment of the sample: about 20 received Ad26.COV2.S at low or high dose, single or two shots; 5 received placebo; per-sample allocation not given. It was on day 63 after the first vaccine or placebo injection that samples were taken. Sequenced by immunoSEQ multiplex PCR; TCRdb stores in-frame clones only, minus some. Among around 340,000 clones listed, about 89% were seen once. Sample: peripheral blood, taken in a trial of Ad26.COV2.S vaccine versus placebo. All receptors come from a person between 18 and 65 years old who received the Ad26.COV2.S COVID-19 vaccine or a placebo.

The gene calls are TRBV6-1 and TRBJ2-1; TRBD2 agrees at 9 bases. The CDR3 length is 16 residues. The germline gives CDR1 MNHNS, CDR2 SASEGT. V dropped 4 bases and J dropped 8; count of bases not matched to a gene: 12. The CDR3 DNA reads TGTGCCAGCAGTGGATTCGCGGGGGGGATTATATATGAGCAGTTCTTC. Its translation: CASSGFAGGIIYEQFF.

The chain employs TRBV18 and TRBJ2-7; D not resolved. This CDR3 region has 12 residues. Trimming left V 1 base short and J 5 bases short, with 6 bases between. CDR1 KGHSH and CDR2 LQKENI come from the germline V gene. The CDR3 here is CASSPHGNEQYF. CDR3 sequence (DNA): TGTGCCAGCTCACCACATGGCAACGAGCAGTACTTC.

V gene TRBV28 combines with J gene TRBJ2-5, with a weak D call TRBD1 (5 bases). The V gene lost 10 bases and the J gene lost 1 base, with 13 bases spanning the gap. Germline V gene data show CDR1 as MDHEN and CDR2 as SYDVKM. This CDR3 spans 13 amino acids. The CDR3 DNA follows: TGTGCCACAGCCCAGGGTTTCCAAGAGACCCAGTACTTC. Its protein product is CATAQGFQETQYF.

The rearrangement links TRBV13 to TRBJ1-1, with D maybe TRBD1 (5 bases). In germline, CDR1 is PRHDT, CDR2 FYEKMQ (reference sequence). There are 13 residues in the CDR3. V was cut by 5 bases and J by 7 bases, with 14 bases left in between. CDR3 protein: CASSPAGTVEAFF. The CDR3 DNA reads TGTGCCAGCAGCCCCGCCGGGACGGTTGAAGCTTTCTTT.

The chain recombines TRBV7-6 with TRBJ2-1, with TRBD2 identical over 13 bases. V dropped 4 bases and J dropped 6; count of bases not matched to a gene: 3. The germline V gene has CDR1 SGHVS and CDR2 FNYEAQ. The CDR3 sequence is 15 residues long. The CDR3 region is CASSWTSGSTNEQFF. The CDR3 DNA is TGTGCCAGCAGCTGGACTAGCGGGAGTACCAATGAGCAGTTCTTC. The full variable domain, its missing parts supplied by reference TRBV7-6 and TRBJ2-1, is GAGVSQSPRYKVTKRGQDVALRCDPISGHVSLYWYRQALGQGPEFLTYFNYEAQQDKSGLPNDRFSAERPEGSISTLTIQRTEQRDSAMYRCASSWTSGSTNEQFFGPGTRLTVL.

This clone was observed a single time. In DNA form, the CDR3 reads TGCGCCAGCAGCCAAGATCATAGACAGGGCCGTCCCACAGATACGCAGTATTTT. It translates to CASSQDHRQGRPTDTQYF. The rearrangement uses TRBV4-1 and TRBJ2-3; 7 bases line up with TRBD1. The CDR3 sequence is 18 residues long. The V segment lost 0 bases and the J segment 2 bases; nucleotides outside the gene matches: 11. CDR1 is MGHRA and CDR2 is YSYEKL in the germline V gene.

This sequence joins TRBV12-3 or TRBV12-4 and TRBJ1-1, with D possibly being TRBD1 (6 bases). This CDR3 is built from 13 residues. The V end lost 6 bases, the J end lost 4 bases, and 12 bases lay between the germline ends. The CDR3 spells CASSLLQGTEAFF. In nucleotides, the CDR3 is TGTGCCAGCAGCTTATTACAGGGCACTGAAGCTTTCTTT.

The chain employs TRBV29-1 and TRBJ1-1; 8 bases match TRBD1. V shed 6 bases, J shed 4 bases, and the junction held 4 bases outside the gene matches. Germline-derived CDR1 and CDR2 are SQVTM and ANQGSEA. CDR3 length: 12 residues. In nucleotides, the CDR3 is TGCAGCGTAACAGGGGGGATCACTGAAGCTTTCTTT. This sequence encodes CSVTGGITEAFF.

The CDR3 DNA reads TGTGCCACCTCCGGGACTAGCGGGAACACCGGGGAGCTGTTTTTT. Encoded protein: CATSGTSGNTGELFF. V gene TRBV27 combines with J gene TRBJ2-2; the match to TRBD2 covers 11 bases. With 10 bases clipped from V and 1 base from J, the junction kept 5 bases outside the gene matches. The CDR3 runs 15 residues. CDR1 is MNHEY, CDR2 SMNVEV, per germline (reference sequence).